The rows below give T cell receptor beta chains drawn from one sample of a study of shared clonotypes between healthy human individuals. Only in-frame clones appear in the TCRdb table, and some are missing; sequencing was by immunoSEQ multiplex PCR. The table records about 2.2 million clones, approximately 94% of them present only once. The material sequenced was naive CD8+ T cells from PBMCs. The source is a young man in good health. Some clones in this sample may be carry-over from other donors' samples. CDR3s include the opening cysteine and the closing phenylalanine or tryptophan. Fields, in order: D gene, V gene, clone size, J gene, CDR3 protein, CDR3 DNA. A D gene is named only where the DNA matches it firmly. The listing skips clone size in some rows; elsewhere it reads once, few, many or a size class.

NA,TRBV6-6,NA,TRBJ2-7,CASRFGLRSYEQYF,TGTGCCAGCAGATTCGGTTTACGGTCCTACGAGCAGTACTTC
NA,TRBV7-6,NA,TRBJ2-2,CASSLASGTGELFF,TGTGCCAGCAGCTTAGCTAGCGGCACCGGGGAGCTGTTTTTT
NA,TRBV4-1,NA,TRBJ1-1,CASSPDTYLEAFF,TGCGCCAGCAGCCCGGACACGTACTTAGAAGCTTTCTTT
TRBD1,TRBV27,NA,TRBJ2-7,CASSVLPGTATYEQYF,TGTGCCAGCAGCGTACTCCCCGGGACAGCCACCTACGAGCAGTACTTC
NA,TRBV5-6,few,TRBJ1-5,CASSFCQPQHF,TGTGCCAGCAGCTTCTGTCAGCCCCAGCATTTT
NA,TRBV11-2,NA,TRBJ2-2,CASSLAPGLAGELFF,TGTGCCAGCAGCTTAGCTCCAGGGCTGGCCGGGGAGCTGTTTTTT
NA,TRBV30,NA,TRBJ2-5,CAWTPDSQETQYF,TGTGCCTGGACCCCGGACAGCCAAGAGACCCAGTACTTC
TRBD2,TRBV27,few,TRBJ2-1,CASGEGLAYNEQFF,TGTGCCAGTGGGGAGGGACTAGCCTACAATGAGCAGTTCTTC
TRBD2,TRBV27,NA,TRBJ2-3,CASRPLSGGLTDTQYF,TGTGCCAGCAGACCGCTTTCGGGGGGACTCACAGATACGCAGTATTTT
NA,TRBV6-1,NA,TRBJ1-5,CASSRLGAGDQPQHF,TGTGCCAGCAGCCGCCTTGGGGCAGGGGATCAGCCCCAGCATTTT
NA,TRBV25-1,NA,TRBJ2-5,CASSEKVKGGETQYF,TGTGCCAGCAGTGAAAAGGTCAAGGGAGGAGAGACCCAGTACTTC
NA,TRBV5-4,NA,TRBJ2-1,CASSTIGGRGEQFF,TGTGCCAGCAGCACAATAGGGGGAAGAGGTGAGCAGTTCTTC
NA,TRBV4-1,NA,TRBJ1-4,CASSQEPPGSESEKLFF,TGCGCCAGCAGCCAAGAACCTCCGGGCAGTGAGAGTGAAAAACTGTTTTTT
TRBD2,TRBV4-2,NA,TRBJ2-1,CASSQDLMREGNYNEQFF,TGTGCCAGCAGCCAAGATCTCATGCGGGAGGGCAATTACAATGAGCAGTTCTTC
NA,TRBV14,NA,TRBJ1-2,CASSQVRGAVHGYTF,TGTGCCAGCAGCCAAGTGAGAGGGGCTGTTCATGGCTACACCTTC
NA,TRBV28,NA,TRBJ2-7,CASSFQGGGLEQYF,TGTGCCAGCAGTTTTCAGGGAGGAGGGCTCGAGCAGTACTTC
NA,TRBV7-9,NA,TRBJ2-7,CASATGVHEQYF,TGTGCCAGCGCAACCGGGGTCCACGAGCAGTACTTC
NA,TRBV2,NA,TRBJ2-3,CASSEGPRSTDTQYF,TGTGCCAGCAGTGAGGGACCCCGAAGCACAGATACGCAGTATTTT
NA,TRBV7-9,NA,TRBJ2-7,CASSPETGGDEQYF,TGTGCCAGCAGCCCGGAGACGGGCGGGGATGAGCAGTACTTC
NA,TRBV11-2,NA,TRBJ2-5,CASRFLGETQYF,TGTGCCAGCAGATTCTTGGGGGAGACCCAGTACTTC
NA,TRBV2,NA,TRBJ2-7,CASSEYGGSSEQYF,TGTGCCAGCAGTGAATATGGGGGCAGCTCTGAGCAGTACTTC
NA,TRBV28,NA,TRBJ2-7,CASSLGQIEQYF,TGTGCCAGCAGTTTAGGACAGATCGAGCAGTACTTC
TRBD2,TRBV10-3,NA,TRBJ2-7,CAISEPRTSGNYEQYF,TGTGCCATCAGTGAGCCCCGGACTAGCGGGAACTACGAGCAGTACTTC
TRBD2,TRBV10-2,NA,TRBJ2-1,CASGLAGPYNEQFF,TGCGCCAGCGGCCTAGCGGGGCCCTACAATGAGCAGTTCTTC
NA,TRBV6-1,NA,TRBJ2-7,CASSEGAWDEQYF,TGTGCCAGCAGTGAAGGGGCGTGGGACGAGCAGTACTTC
NA,TRBV9,NA,TRBJ2-3,CASSLGGLSTDTQYF,TGTGCCAGCAGCTTGGGGGGACTGAGCACAGATACGCAGTATTTT
NA,TRBV28,NA,TRBJ1-5,CASTGRANQPQHF,TGTGCCAGTACAGGGAGGGCCAATCAGCCCCAGCATTTT
NA,TRBV19,NA,TRBJ2-1,CASSMSTGTSYNEQFF,TGTGCCAGTAGTATGTCCACCGGAACGAGTTACAATGAGCAGTTCTTC
TRBD2,TRBV7-3,NA,TRBJ2-3,CASSKGTSGTDTQYF,TGTGCCAGCAGCAAGGGGACTAGCGGCACAGATACGCAGTATTTT
TRBD1,TRBV7-9,NA,TRBJ1-2,CASSPRQGAHIYGYTF,TGTGCCAGCAGCCCGCGACAGGGGGCTCATATCTATGGCTACACCTTC